This T cell receptor (beta chain) was sequenced in a study of T cells in localized non-small cell lung cancer. Study observations and caveats: A median of roughly 57 clones ranked among the top 100 in tumor appeared in adjacent lung. Compared with tumor, uninvolved adjacent lung displayed greater T cell clonality, ranking highest overall.

Germline V gene sequence: CDR1 SQVTM, CDR2 ANQGSEA. CDR3 length equals 14 residues. Trimming removed 6 bases from V and 1 base from J; junction bases left unmatched: 9. In the case of this clone: Its antigen is as yet unknown.

Profiling relied on immunoSEQ multiplex PCR, and the TCRdb table lists in-frame clones only, not all of them. The data hold 8,500 to 13,000 clones, with approximately 48% observed a single time. This specimen consisted of lymph node tissue, obtained before any cancer treatment. The chain recombines TRBV29-1 with TRBJ2-7, with 7 bases matching TRBD1. The sequence was obtained from a woman aged 40-75 years with stage II squamous cell lung carcinoma. CDR3 sequence: CSVFLLGQSYEQYF. CDR3 nucleotides: TGCAGCGTGTTTCTCTTGGGACAGTCCTACGAGCAGTACTTC.